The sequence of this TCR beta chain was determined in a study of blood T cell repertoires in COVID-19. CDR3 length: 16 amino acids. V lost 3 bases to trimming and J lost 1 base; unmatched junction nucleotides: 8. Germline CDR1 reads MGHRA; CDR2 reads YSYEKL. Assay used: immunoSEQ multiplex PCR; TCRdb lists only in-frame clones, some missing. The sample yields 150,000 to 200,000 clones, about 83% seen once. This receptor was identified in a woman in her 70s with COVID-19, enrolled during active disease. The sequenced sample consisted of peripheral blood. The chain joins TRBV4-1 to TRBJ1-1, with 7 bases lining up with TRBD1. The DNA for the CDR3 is TGCGCCAGCAGCCAGAGACAGGGAATATCGAACACTGAAGCTTTCTTT. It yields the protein CASSQRQGISNTEAFF.